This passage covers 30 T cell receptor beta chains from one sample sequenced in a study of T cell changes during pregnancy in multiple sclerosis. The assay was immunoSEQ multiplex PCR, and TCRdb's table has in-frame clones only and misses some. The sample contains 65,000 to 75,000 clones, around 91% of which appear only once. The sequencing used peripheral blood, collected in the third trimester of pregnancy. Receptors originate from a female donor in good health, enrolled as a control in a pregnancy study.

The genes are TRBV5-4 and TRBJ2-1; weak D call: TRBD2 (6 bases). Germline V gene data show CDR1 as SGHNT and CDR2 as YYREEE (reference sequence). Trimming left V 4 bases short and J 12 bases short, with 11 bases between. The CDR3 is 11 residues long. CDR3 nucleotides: TGTGCCAGCAGCGACGGGACTTGGCAGTTCTTC. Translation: CASSDGTWQFF.

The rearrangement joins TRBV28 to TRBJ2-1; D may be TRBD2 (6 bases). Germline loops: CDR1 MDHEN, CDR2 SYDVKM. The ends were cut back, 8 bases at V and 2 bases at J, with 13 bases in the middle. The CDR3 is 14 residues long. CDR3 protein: CASAFGGTYNEQFF. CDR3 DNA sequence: TGTGCCAGCGCTTTCGGGGGAACCTACAATGAGCAGTTCTTC.

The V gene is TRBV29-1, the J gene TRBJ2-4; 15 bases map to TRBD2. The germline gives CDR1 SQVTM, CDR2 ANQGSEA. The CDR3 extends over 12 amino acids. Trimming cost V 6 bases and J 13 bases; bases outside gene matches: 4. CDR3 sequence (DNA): TGCAGCGTCTCCGGGACTAGCGGGGGGCAGTACTTC. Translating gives CSVSGTSGGQYF. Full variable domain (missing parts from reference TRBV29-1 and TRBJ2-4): SAVISQKPSRDICQRGTSLTIQCQVDSQVTMMFWYRQQPGQSLTLIATANQGSEATYESGFVIDKFPISRPNLTFSTLTVSNMSPEDSSIYLCSVSGTSGGQYFGAGTRLSVL.

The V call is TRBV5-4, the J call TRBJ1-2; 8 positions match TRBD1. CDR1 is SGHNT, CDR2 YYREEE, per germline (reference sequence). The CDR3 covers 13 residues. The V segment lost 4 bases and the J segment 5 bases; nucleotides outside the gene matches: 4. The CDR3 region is CASSRGQGYGYTF. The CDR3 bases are TGTGCCAGCAGCCGCGGACAGGGATATGGCTACACCTTC. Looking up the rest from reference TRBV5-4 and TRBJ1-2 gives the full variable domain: ETGVTQSPTHLIKTRGQQVTLRCSSQSGHNTVSWYQQALGQGPQFIFQYYREEENGRGNFPPRFSGLQFPNYSSELNVNALELDDSALYLCASSRGQGYGYTFGSGTRLTVV.

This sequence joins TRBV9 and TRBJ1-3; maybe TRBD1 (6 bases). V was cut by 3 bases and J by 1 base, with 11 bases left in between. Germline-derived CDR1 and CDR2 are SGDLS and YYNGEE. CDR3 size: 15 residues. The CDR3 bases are TGTGCCAGCAGCGGTAACAGGGTTTCTGGAAACACCATATATTTT. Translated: CASSGNRVSGNTIYF.

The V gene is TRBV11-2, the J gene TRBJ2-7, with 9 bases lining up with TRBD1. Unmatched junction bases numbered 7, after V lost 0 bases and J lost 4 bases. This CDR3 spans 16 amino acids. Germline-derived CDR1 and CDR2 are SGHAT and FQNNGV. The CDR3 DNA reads TGTGCCAGCAGCTTAGAGTCCATGGACAGGGGTTACGAGCAGTACTTC. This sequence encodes CASSLESMDRGYEQYF. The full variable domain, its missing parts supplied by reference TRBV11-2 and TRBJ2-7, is EAGVAQSPRYKIIEKRQSVAFWCNPISGHATLYWYQQILGQGPKLLIQFQNNGVVDDSQLPKDRFSAERLKGVDSTLKIQPAKLEDSAVYLCASSLESMDRGYEQYFGPGTRLTVT.

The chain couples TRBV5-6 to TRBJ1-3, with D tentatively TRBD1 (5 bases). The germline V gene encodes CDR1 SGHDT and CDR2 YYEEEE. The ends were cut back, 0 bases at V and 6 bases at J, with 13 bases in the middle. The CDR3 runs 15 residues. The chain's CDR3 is CASSLDFRGQNTIYF. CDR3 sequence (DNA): TGTGCCAGCAGCTTGGACTTTAGGGGCCAAAACACCATATATTTT.

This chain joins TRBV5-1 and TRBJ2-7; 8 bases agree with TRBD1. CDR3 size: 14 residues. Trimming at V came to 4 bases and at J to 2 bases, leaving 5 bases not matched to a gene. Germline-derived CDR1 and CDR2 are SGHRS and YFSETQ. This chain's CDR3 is CASSGDRTPYEQYF. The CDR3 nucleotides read TGCGCCAGCAGCGGGGACAGGACACCCTACGAGCAGTACTTC.

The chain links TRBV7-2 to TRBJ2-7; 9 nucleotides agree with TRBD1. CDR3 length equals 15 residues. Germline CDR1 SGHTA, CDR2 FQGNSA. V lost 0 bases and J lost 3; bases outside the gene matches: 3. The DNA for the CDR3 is TGTGCCAGCAGCTTAGCCACAGGGGGCAGCTACGAGCAGTACTTC. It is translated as CASSLATGGSYEQYF.

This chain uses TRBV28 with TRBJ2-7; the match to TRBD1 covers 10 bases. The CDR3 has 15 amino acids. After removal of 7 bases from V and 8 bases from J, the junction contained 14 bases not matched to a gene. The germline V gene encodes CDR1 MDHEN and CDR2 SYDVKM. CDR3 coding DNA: TGTGCCAGCAACATACCGGGACAGGGGAATTATCAGCAGTACTTC. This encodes CASNIPGQGNYQQYF.

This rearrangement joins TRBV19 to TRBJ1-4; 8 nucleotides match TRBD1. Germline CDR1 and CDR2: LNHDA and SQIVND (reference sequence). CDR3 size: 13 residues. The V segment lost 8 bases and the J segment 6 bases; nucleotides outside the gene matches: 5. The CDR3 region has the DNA TGTGCCAGTCAGGACAGGGATGATGAAAAACTGTTTTTT. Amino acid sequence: CASQDRDDEKLFF.

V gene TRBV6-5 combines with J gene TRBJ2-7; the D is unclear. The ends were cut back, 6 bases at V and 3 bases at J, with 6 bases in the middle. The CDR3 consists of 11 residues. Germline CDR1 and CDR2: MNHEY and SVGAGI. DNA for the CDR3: TGTGCCAGCAGCTCTAACTACGAGCAGTACTTC. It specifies CASSSNYEQYF.

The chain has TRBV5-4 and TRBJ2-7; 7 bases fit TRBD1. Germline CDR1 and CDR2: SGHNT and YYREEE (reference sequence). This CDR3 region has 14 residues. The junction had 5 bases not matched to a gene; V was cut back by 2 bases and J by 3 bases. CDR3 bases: TGTGCCAGCAGCTTAACAGGGGACCTCTACGAGCAGTACTTC. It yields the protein CASSLTGDLYEQYF.

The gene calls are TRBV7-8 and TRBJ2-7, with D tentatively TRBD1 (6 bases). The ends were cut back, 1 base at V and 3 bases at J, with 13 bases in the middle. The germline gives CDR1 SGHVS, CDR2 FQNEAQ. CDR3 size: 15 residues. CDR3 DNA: TGTGCCAGCAGCTTAGGGTTGACAGGTCTCTACGAGCAGTACTTC. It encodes CASSLGLTGLYEQYF.

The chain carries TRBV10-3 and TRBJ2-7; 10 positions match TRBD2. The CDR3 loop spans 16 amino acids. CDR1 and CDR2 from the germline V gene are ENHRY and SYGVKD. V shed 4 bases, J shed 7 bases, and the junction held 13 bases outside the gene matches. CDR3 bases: TGTGCCATCAGTGGGGCTAGCGGGGGTTCCCCTGGGGAGCAGTACTTC. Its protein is CAISGASGGSPGEQYF.

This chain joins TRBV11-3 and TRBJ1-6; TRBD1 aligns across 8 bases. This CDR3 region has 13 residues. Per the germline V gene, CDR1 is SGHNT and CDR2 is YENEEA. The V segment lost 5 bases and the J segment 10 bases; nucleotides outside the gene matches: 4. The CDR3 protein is CASSRTGRSPLHF. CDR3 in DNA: TGTGCCAGCAGCCGGACAGGGCGGTCACCCCTCCACTTT. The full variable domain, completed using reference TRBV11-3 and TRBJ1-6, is EAGVVQSPRYKIIEKKQPVAFWCNPISGHNTLYWYLQNLGQGPELLIRYENEEAVDDSQLPKDRFSAERLKGVDSTLKIQPAELGDSAVYLCASSRTGRSPLHFGNGTRLTVT.

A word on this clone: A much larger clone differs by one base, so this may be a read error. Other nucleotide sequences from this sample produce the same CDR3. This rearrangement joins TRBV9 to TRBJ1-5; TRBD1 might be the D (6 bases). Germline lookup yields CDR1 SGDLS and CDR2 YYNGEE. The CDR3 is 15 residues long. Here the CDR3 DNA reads TGTGCCAGCAGCGATCGGGACATTATAAATCAGCCTCAGCATTTT. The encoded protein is CASSDRDIINQPQHF. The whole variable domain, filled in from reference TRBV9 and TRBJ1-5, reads DSGVTQTPKHLITATGQRVTLRCSPRSGDLSVYWYQQSLDQGLQFLIQYYNGEERAKGNILERFSAQQFPDLHSELNLSSLELGDSALYFCASSDRDIINQPQHFGDGTRLSIL.

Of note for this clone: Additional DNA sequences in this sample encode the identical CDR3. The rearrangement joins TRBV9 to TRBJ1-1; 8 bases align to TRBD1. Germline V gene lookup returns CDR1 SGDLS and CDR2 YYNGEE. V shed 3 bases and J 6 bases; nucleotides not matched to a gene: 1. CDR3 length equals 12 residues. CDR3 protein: CASSGQGPEAFF. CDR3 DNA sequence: TGTGCCAGCAGCGGACAGGGGCCTGAAGCTTTCTTT.

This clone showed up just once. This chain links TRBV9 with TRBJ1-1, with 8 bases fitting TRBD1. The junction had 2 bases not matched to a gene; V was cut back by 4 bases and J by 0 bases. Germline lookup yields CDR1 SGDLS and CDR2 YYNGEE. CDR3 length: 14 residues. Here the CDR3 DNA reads TGTGCCAGCAGCAGACAGGGGATGAACACTGAAGCTTTCTTT. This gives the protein CASSRQGMNTEAFF.

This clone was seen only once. CDR3 coding DNA: TGCGCCAGCAGCCAAGTCCTAGGTGGTGCAGGGATCCACGAGCAGTACTTC. Translated: CASSQVLGGAGIHEQYF. The V and J genes are TRBV4-3 and TRBJ2-7; tentative D call: TRBD1 (5 bases). V was cut by 1 base and J by 5 bases, with 21 bases left in between. CDR1 and CDR2 (germline): LGHNA, YSLEER. The CDR3 is 17 residues long.

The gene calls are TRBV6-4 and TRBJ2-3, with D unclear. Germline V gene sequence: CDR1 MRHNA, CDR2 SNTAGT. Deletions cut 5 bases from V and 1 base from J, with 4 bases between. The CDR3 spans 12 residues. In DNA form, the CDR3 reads TGTGCCAGCAGTTCCGGCACAGATACGCAGTATTTT. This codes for CASSSGTDTQYF.

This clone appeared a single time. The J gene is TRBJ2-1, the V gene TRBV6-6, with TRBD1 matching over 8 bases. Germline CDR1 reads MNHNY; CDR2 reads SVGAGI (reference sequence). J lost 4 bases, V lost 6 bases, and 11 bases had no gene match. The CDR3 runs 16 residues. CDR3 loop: CASRPATGDFYNEQFF. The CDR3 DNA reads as TGTGCCAGCAGACCGGCGACAGGGGACTTTTACAATGAGCAGTTCTTC.

CDR3 in DNA: TGTGCCAGCAGCTCCCTTAGCGGGAAATACAATGAGCAGTTCTTC. It translates to CASSSLSGKYNEQFF. The chain carries TRBV11-2 and TRBJ2-1, with 8 positions matching TRBD2. This CDR3 contains 15 residues. The V gene end was trimmed by 4 bases and the J gene end by 4 bases; junction bases not matched to a gene: 6. Germline CDR1 SGHAT, CDR2 FQNNGV.

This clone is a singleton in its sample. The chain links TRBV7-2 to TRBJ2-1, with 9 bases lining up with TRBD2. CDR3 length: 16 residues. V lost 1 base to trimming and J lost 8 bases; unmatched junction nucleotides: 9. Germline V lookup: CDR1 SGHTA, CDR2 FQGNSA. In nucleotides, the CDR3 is TGTGCCAGCAGCTTAGATACGGCTAGCGGGGCCGATGAGCAGTTCTTC. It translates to CASSLDTASGADEQFF.

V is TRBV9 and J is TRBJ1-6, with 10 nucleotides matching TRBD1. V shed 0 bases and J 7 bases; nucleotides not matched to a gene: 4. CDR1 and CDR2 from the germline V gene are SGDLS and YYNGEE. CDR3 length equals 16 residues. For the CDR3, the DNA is TGTGCCAGCAGCGTAGGACAGGGGGCTTTGAATTCACCCCTCCACTTT. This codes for CASSVGQGALNSPLHF.

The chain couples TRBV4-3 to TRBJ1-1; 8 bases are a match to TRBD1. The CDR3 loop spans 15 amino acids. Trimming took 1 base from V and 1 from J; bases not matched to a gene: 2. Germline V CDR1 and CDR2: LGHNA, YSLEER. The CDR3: CASSQGDRKNTEAFF. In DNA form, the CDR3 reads TGCGCCAGCAGCCAAGGGGACAGGAAGAACACTGAAGCTTTCTTT.

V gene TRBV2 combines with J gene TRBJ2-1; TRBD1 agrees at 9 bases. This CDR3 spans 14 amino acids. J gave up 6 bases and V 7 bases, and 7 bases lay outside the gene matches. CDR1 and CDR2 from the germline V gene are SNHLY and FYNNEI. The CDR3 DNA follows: TGTGCCAGCACCATGGACAGGGGACTCAATGAGCAGTTCTTC. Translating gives CASTMDRGLNEQFF.

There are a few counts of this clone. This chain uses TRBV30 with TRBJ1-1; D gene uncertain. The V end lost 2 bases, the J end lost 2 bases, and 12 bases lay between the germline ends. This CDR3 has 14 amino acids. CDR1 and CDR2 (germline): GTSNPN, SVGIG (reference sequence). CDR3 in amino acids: CAWSPLYSNTEAFF. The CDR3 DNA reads TGTGCCTGGAGTCCGCTCTACAGTAACACTGAAGCTTTCTTT.

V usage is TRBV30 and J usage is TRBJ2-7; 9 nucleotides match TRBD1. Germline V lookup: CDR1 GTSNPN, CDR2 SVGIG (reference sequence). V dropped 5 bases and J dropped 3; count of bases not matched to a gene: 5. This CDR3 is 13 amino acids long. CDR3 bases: TGTGCCTGGGATATGGGACAGGGCTACGAGCAGTACTTC. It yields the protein CAWDMGQGYEQYF.

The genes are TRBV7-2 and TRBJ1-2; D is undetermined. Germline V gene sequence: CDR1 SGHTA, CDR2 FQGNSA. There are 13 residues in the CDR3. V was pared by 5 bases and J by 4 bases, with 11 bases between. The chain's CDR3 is CASSIRGPYGYTF. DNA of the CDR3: TGTGCCAGCAGCATTAGAGGGCCCTATGGCTACACCTTC.